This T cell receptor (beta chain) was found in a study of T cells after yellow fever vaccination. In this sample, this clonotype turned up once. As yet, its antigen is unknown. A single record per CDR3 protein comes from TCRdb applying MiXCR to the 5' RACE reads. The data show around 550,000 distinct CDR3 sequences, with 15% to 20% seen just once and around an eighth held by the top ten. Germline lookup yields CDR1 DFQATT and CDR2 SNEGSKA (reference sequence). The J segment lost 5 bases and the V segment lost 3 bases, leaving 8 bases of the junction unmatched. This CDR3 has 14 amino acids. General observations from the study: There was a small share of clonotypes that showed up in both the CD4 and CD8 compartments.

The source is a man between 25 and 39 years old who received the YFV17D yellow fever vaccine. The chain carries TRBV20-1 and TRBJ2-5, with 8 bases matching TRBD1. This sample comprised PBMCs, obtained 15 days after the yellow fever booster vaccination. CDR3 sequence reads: CSASAGGRVETQYF. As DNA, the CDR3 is TGCAGTGCTAGCGCAGGGGGCAGGGTCGAGACCCAGTACTTC.